A selection of T cell receptor beta chains follows, all from one sample in a study of T cells in Graves' hyperthyroidism and ophthalmopathy. TCRdb ran MiXCR on the multiplex PCR reads and lists one entry per CDR3 protein. Of roughly 640,000 distinct CDR3 sequences in the sample, 16% were seen once. Sequences were obtained from blood. The receptors stem from a woman in her forties with Graves' ophthalmopathy. Each CDR3 is given with its conserved first and last residue. The order of the fields is CDR3 protein, CDR3 DNA, clone size, D gene, J gene, V gene. D genes are given only for firm matches. Some rows mark clone size as missing; the rest say once, few, many or name a class of expanded clone.

CDR3 protein: CSATAELTDTQYF; CDR3 DNA: TGCAGTGCTACCGCGGAGCTCACAGATACGCAGTATTTT; clone size: -; D gene: -; J gene: TRBJ2-3; V gene: TRBV20-1
CDR3 protein: CSASFAGKNTGELFF; CDR3 DNA: TGCAGTGCTAGTTTCGCGGGGAAGAACACCGGGGAGCTGTTTTTT; clone size: many; D gene: -; J gene: TRBJ2-2; V gene: TRBV20-1
CDR3 protein: CASSRPGTAVGSPLHF; CDR3 DNA: TGTGCCAGCAGCCGCCCCGGGACAGCCGTCGGTTCACCCCTCCACTTT; clone size: -; D gene: TRBD1; J gene: TRBJ1-6; V gene: TRBV7-9
CDR3 protein: CSVVGVGQNTEAFF; CDR3 DNA: TGCAGCGTTGTAGGCGTCGGCCAGAACACTGAAGCTTTCTTT; clone size: -; D gene: -; J gene: TRBJ1-1; V gene: TRBV29-1
CDR3 protein: CASSPQLAGELFF; CDR3 DNA: TGTGCCAGCAGCCCCCAGTTGGCCGGGGAGCTGTTTTTT; clone size: -; D gene: -; J gene: TRBJ2-2; V gene: TRBV5-6
CDR3 protein: CSASTDRGAYEQYF; CDR3 DNA: TGCAGTGCCTCTACGGACAGGGGGGCCTACGAGCAGTACTTC; clone size: few; D gene: TRBD1; J gene: TRBJ2-7; V gene: TRBV20-1
CDR3 protein: CATSPYPGGRNNQPQHF; CDR3 DNA: TGTGCCACCAGCCCGTACCCGGGGGGGCGAAACAATCAGCCCCAGCATTTT; clone size: few; D gene: -; J gene: TRBJ1-5; V gene: TRBV15
CDR3 protein: CASSLRLAGYTF; CDR3 DNA: TGTGCCAGCAGTTTAAGGTTGGCGGGCTACACCTTC; clone size: -; D gene: -; J gene: TRBJ1-2; V gene: TRBV12-3/TRBV12-4
CDR3 protein: CASNGGDRIDEQFF; CDR3 DNA: TGTGCCAGCAATGGGGGGGATAGGATCGATGAGCAGTTCTTC; clone size: few; D gene: TRBD2; J gene: TRBJ2-1; V gene: TRBV13
CDR3 protein: CASSLSAGRLLAKNIQYF; CDR3 DNA: TGTGCCAGCAGTTTATCGGCAGGCCGACTTCTAGCCAAAAACATTCAGTACTTC; clone size: few; D gene: -; J gene: TRBJ2-4; V gene: TRBV28
CDR3 protein: CASTPKRDTDTQYF; CDR3 DNA: TGTGCCAGCACCCCCAAGCGGGACACAGATACGCAGTATTTT; clone size: many; D gene: TRBD2; J gene: TRBJ2-3; V gene: TRBV7-3
CDR3 protein: CSATILNQPQHF; CDR3 DNA: TGCAGTGCTACTATCCTCAATCAGCCCCAGCATTTT; clone size: -; D gene: -; J gene: TRBJ1-5; V gene: TRBV20-1
CDR3 protein: CATSDPASGGNQPQHF; CDR3 DNA: TGTGCCACCAGTGATCCTGCATCAGGAGGCAATCAGCCCCAGCATTTT; clone size: -; D gene: -; J gene: TRBJ1-5; V gene: TRBV24-1
CDR3 protein: CSARDSLENQDYEQYF; CDR3 DNA: TGCAGTGCTAGAGACTCCCTAGAAAACCAGGACTACGAGCAGTACTTC; clone size: -; D gene: -; J gene: TRBJ2-7; V gene: TRBV20-1
CDR3 protein: CASTTSPGGGPWNEQFF; CDR3 DNA: TGTGCCAGCACCACAAGCCCGGGCGGGGGGCCGTGGAATGAGCAGTTCTTC; clone size: many; D gene: TRBD2; J gene: TRBJ2-1; V gene: TRBV2
CDR3 protein: CASSQDEGPNQPQHF; CDR3 DNA: TGCGCCAGCAGCCAAGATGAGGGGCCGAATCAGCCCCAGCATTTT; clone size: few; D gene: -; J gene: TRBJ1-5; V gene: TRBV4-1
CDR3 protein: CASSLNGLRGEKLFF; CDR3 DNA: TGTGCCAGCAGCTTAAATGGCCTCCGGGGTGAAAAACTGTTTTTT; clone size: many; D gene: -; J gene: TRBJ1-4; V gene: TRBV11-2
CDR3 protein: CASSRNRGSGNTIYF; CDR3 DNA: TGTGCCAGCAGCCGCAACAGGGGGTCTGGAAACACCATATATTTT; clone size: many; D gene: TRBD1; J gene: TRBJ1-3; V gene: TRBV7-9
CDR3 protein: CASSLGGLNTEAFF; CDR3 DNA: TGCGCCAGCAGCTTGGGGGGGTTGAACACTGAAGCTTTCTTT; clone size: many; D gene: -; J gene: TRBJ1-1; V gene: TRBV5-1
CDR3 protein: CASSPTGAPGEQYF; CDR3 DNA: TGTGCCAGCAGTCCGACAGGAGCCCCCGGCGAGCAGTACTTC; clone size: many; D gene: -; J gene: TRBJ2-7; V gene: TRBV7-9
CDR3 protein: CASSSPTDTQYF; CDR3 DNA: TGTGCCAGCAGCTCCCCCACAGATACGCAGTATTTT; clone size: many; D gene: -; J gene: TRBJ2-3; V gene: TRBV7-9
CDR3 protein: CASSRDTTQETQYF; CDR3 DNA: TGTGCCAGCAGCCGGGACACGACTCAAGAGACCCAGTACTTC; clone size: many; D gene: -; J gene: TRBJ2-5; V gene: TRBV12-3/TRBV12-4
CDR3 protein: CATSELDRGYNEQFF; CDR3 DNA: TGTGCCACCAGTGAGCTGGACAGGGGGTACAATGAGCAGTTCTTC; clone size: -; D gene: TRBD1; J gene: TRBJ2-1; V gene: TRBV24-1
CDR3 protein: CASSGVLWGSEAFF; CDR3 DNA: TGTGCCAGCAGTGGGGTCTTGTGGGGGTCCGAAGCTTTCTTT; clone size: many; D gene: -; J gene: TRBJ1-1; V gene: TRBV2
CDR3 protein: CSAQTSGPRDTQYF; CDR3 DNA: TGCAGTGCCCAGACTAGCGGCCCCAGGGATACGCAGTATTTT; clone size: many; D gene: TRBD2; J gene: TRBJ2-3; V gene: TRBV20-1
CDR3 protein: CASSLAAGGTSTDTQYF; CDR3 DNA: TGCGCCAGCAGCTTGGCGGCGGGGGGGACTAGCACAGATACGCAGTATTTT; clone size: -; D gene: TRBD2; J gene: TRBJ2-3; V gene: TRBV5-1
CDR3 protein: CASSDGQGGDGYTF; CDR3 DNA: TGTGCCAGCAGCGACGGACAGGGAGGGGATGGCTACACCTTC; clone size: -; D gene: TRBD1; J gene: TRBJ1-2; V gene: TRBV2
CDR3 protein: CASSLTSPETQYF; CDR3 DNA: TGTGCCAGCAGTTTAACTAGCCCAGAGACCCAGTACTTC; clone size: many; D gene: -; J gene: TRBJ2-5; V gene: TRBV12-3/TRBV12-4
CDR3 protein: CASSYTATRSGANVLTF; CDR3 DNA: TGTGCCAGCAGTTACACGGCGACCCGCTCTGGGGCCAACGTCCTGACTTTC; clone size: few; D gene: -; J gene: TRBJ2-6; V gene: TRBV6-5